These 19 T cell receptor beta chains originate from one sample sequenced in a study of T-cell memory formation after mild COVID-19. TCRdb itself ran the 5' RACE reads through MiXCR, one entry per CDR3 protein. Found here are 550,000 to 600,000 distinct CDR3 sequences, 17% of them singletons; the top ten hold about 8.6%. Sequencing was carried out using PBMCs or a T cell subset sorted from them (not recorded which). The source is an adult woman who had mild COVID-19 (a few samples of this study predate the infection). Cell type and time point are not known.

The rearrangement uses TRBV29-1 and TRBJ2-7, with 7 bases aligning to TRBD1. CDR1 is SQVTM, CDR2 ANQGSEA, per germline. This CDR3 spans 12 amino acids. J gave up 5 bases and V 6 bases, and 7 bases lay outside the gene matches. DNA for the CDR3: TGCAGCGTAGGCGCCGACAGGGACGAGCAGTACTTC. Translating it yields CSVGADRDEQYF.

There are a few counts of this clonotype. The chain links TRBV11-2 to TRBJ1-1; D might be TRBD1 (5 bases). CDR1 is SGHAT and CDR2 is FQNNGV in the germline V gene. CDR3 length: 15 residues. Trimming removed 0 bases at V and 1 base at J, with 9 bases between. The CDR3 nucleotides read TGTGCCAGCAGCTTAGACCACAGGAAGAACACTGAAGCTTTCTTT. This translates into CASSLDHRKNTEAFF.

This clonotype was recorded a few times. The chain employs TRBV7-2 and TRBJ2-4, with TRBD2 identical over 9 bases. Germline CDR1 reads SGHTA; CDR2 reads FQGNSA. This CDR3 is built from 16 residues. V lost 5 bases and J lost 9; bases outside the gene matches: 14. This chain's CDR3 is CASSPQAGGALGIQYF. CDR3 in DNA: TGTGCCAGCAGCCCACAGGCGGGGGGGGCCCTGGGCATTCAGTACTTC.

This clonotype was counted between two and nine times. The chain recombines TRBV2 with TRBJ2-2, with D hard to call. The germline CDR1 and CDR2 sequences are SNHLY and FYNNEI. The CDR3 is made up of 13 amino acids. V was pared by 11 bases and J by 7 bases, with 17 bases between. CDR3 loop: CASNYGYGGELFF. As DNA, the CDR3 is TGTGCCTCGAATTATGGGTATGGCGGGGAGCTGTTTTTT.

The chain couples TRBV6-6 to TRBJ1-1; D is possibly TRBD1 (6 bases). Germline loops: CDR1 MNHNY, CDR2 SVGAGI (reference sequence). CDR3 size: 15 residues. V dropped 8 bases and J dropped 1 base, with 17 bases sitting between them. The CDR3 DNA reads TGTGCCAGCGGCTTAGGGGGGGAGTCGAACACTGAAGCTTTCTTT. Its protein is CASGLGGESNTEAFF.

This clonotype was seen repeatedly, ten times or more. V and J are TRBV6-6 and TRBJ2-5; D is ambiguous. The V gene's germline CDR1 is MNHNY and CDR2 SVGAGI (reference sequence). V shed 0 bases and J shed 3 bases, with 2 bases lying between them. The CDR3 extends over 12 amino acids. CDR3 sequence: CASSYSEETQYF. The CDR3 DNA reads as TGTGCCAGCAGTTACTCAGAAGAGACCCAGTACTTC.

The chain joins TRBV29-1 to TRBJ2-7; possible D gene TRBD2, 5 bases. The CDR3 is made up of 12 amino acids. CDR1 is SQVTM, CDR2 ANQGSEA, per germline. V shed 1 base and J shed 5 bases, with 9 bases lying between them. The CDR3 spells CSVEGDYDEQYF. The CDR3 nucleotides are TGCAGCGTTGAAGGCGACTACGACGAGCAGTACTTC.

The table lists this clonotype with a few counts. This rearrangement joins TRBV5-1 to TRBJ2-1; no clear D gene. V was clipped by 1 base and J by 4 bases, with 9 bases between them. Germline V CDR1 and CDR2: SGHRS, YFSETQ. This CDR3 comprises 14 residues. The DNA of the CDR3 is TGCGCCAGCAGCTTGATGACTCAATACAATGAGCAGTTCTTC. This encodes CASSLMTQYNEQFF.

CDR3 in amino acids: CATGTGGADTQYF. The CDR3 nucleotides are TGTGCCACCGGGACAGGGGGCGCAGATACGCAGTATTTT. This rearrangement joins TRBV9 to TRBJ2-3; 12 nucleotides match TRBD1. J gave up 4 bases and V 9 bases, and 3 bases lay outside the gene matches. The CDR3 totals 13 residues. Germline V CDR1 and CDR2: SGDLS, YYNGEE.

This clonotype occurred a few times. V gene TRBV24-1 combines with J gene TRBJ2-1; TRBD2 matches 7 bases. Per the germline V gene, CDR1 is KGHDR and CDR2 is SFDVKD. The CDR3 extends over 14 amino acids. The V and J ends lost 1 base and 7 bases, in that order; junction bases with no gene match: 3. The CDR3 reads CATSDLAGRNEQFF. Here the CDR3 DNA reads TGTGCCACCAGTGATTTAGCGGGACGGAATGAGCAGTTCTTC.

This clonotype has more than one count but fewer than ten. V is TRBV3-1 and J is TRBJ2-5, with TRBD1 matching 7 bases. Germline V gives CDR1 LGHDT, CDR2 YNNKEL (reference sequence). This CDR3 has 15 residues. V was clipped by 3 bases and J by 2 bases; unmatched bases: 6. The CDR3 here is CASSHLLGQQETQYF. Written as DNA, the CDR3 is TGTGCCAGCAGCCATCTCCTGGGACAGCAAGAGACCCAGTACTTC.

The gene calls are TRBV6-1 and TRBJ1-2, with D possibly TRBD1 on 5 matching bases. The CDR3 has 13 amino acids. V shed 8 bases and J shed 4 bases, with 14 bases lying between them. Per germline, CDR1 MNHNS and CDR2 SASEGT. The CDR3 DNA sequence: TGTGCCAGCCCGCCGGACGGGGCCTATGGCTACACCTTC. The encoded protein is CASPPDGAYGYTF.

This clonotype appeared a few times. The chain links TRBV20-1 to TRBJ2-7, with D perhaps matching TRBD2 (6 bases). The germline CDR1 and CDR2 sequences are DFQATT and SNEGSKA (reference sequence). The CDR3 contains 12 residues. Trimming pared 6 bases from V and 6 bases from J, leaving 15 bases between. The chain's CDR3 is CSANSLAPEQYF. Here the CDR3 DNA reads TGCAGTGCCAACTCACTAGCTCCCGAGCAGTACTTC.

In this sample, this clonotype turned up a few times. The J gene is TRBJ1-6, the V gene TRBV30; tentatively, D is TRBD1 (5 bases). Germline V gene data show CDR1 as GTSNPN and CDR2 as SVGIG (reference sequence). The CDR3 length is 20 residues. Trimming removed 6 bases at V and 5 bases at J, with 32 bases between. CDR3 sequence (DNA): TGTGCCTGTCGGACTCGCCTCGACATGGGGGAATCGTTGGATAATTCACCCCTCCACTTT. Translation: CACRTRLDMGESLDNSPLHF. The full variable domain, its missing parts supplied by reference TRBV30 and TRBJ1-6, is SQTIHQWPATLVQPVGSPLSLECTVEGTSNPNLYWYRQAAGRGLQLLFYSVGIGQISSEVPQNLSASRPQDRQFILSSKKLLLSDSGFYLCACRTRLDMGESLDNSPLHFGNGTRLTVT.

The gene calls are TRBV11-2 and TRBJ2-2; D is possibly TRBD1 (6 bases). CDR1 is SGHAT and CDR2 is FQNNGV in the germline V gene. V gave up 1 base and J gave up 5 bases, with 14 bases separating them. The CDR3 is 16 residues long. The CDR3 region is CASSLARGGWTGELFF. The CDR3 DNA is TGTGCCAGCAGCTTAGCCAGGGGCGGGTGGACCGGGGAGCTGTTTTTT.

The chain combines TRBV2 with TRBJ1-1; unclear D gene. In germline, CDR1 is SNHLY, CDR2 FYNNEI. The CDR3 covers 14 residues. Trimming removed 6 bases from V and 4 bases from J, with 15 bases in between. The CDR3 nucleotides read TGTGCCAGCAGCAAGAACACGGAGGGCACTGAAGCTTTCTTT. It yields the protein CASSKNTEGTEAFF.

The genes are TRBV12-5 and TRBJ2-7, with 12 bases that match TRBD2. The CDR3 contains 18 residues. V dropped 1 base and J dropped 2; count of bases not matched to a gene: 9. CDR1 and CDR2 from the germline V gene are LGHNT and FRNRAP. CDR3 loop: CASGLGLAGAPPTYEQYF. The CDR3 DNA reads as TGTGCTAGTGGTTTGGGACTAGCGGGAGCCCCCCCAACCTACGAGCAGTACTTC.

This clonotype has a handful of counts. This chain uses TRBV23-1 with TRBJ2-1, with 14 positions matching TRBD2. TRBV23-1 falls under the ORF class, with uncertain function. This CDR3 has 19 residues. J lost 0 bases, V lost 7 bases, and 11 bases had no gene match. The CDR3 nucleotides are TGCGCCAGCACTCCAGAGAGGGGACTAGCGGGAGTCTCCTACAATGAGCAGTTCTTC. It specifies CASTPERGLAGVSYNEQFF.

The chain uses TRBV12-3 or TRBV12-4 and TRBJ2-2, with D perhaps matching TRBD2 (6 bases). V was trimmed by 6 bases and J by 0 bases, leaving 14 bases between them. The CDR3 length is 16 residues. CDR3 amino acids: CASRPPGLSNTGELFF. The CDR3 DNA is TGTGCCAGCAGGCCACCGGGACTTTCGAACACCGGGGAGCTGTTTTTT.